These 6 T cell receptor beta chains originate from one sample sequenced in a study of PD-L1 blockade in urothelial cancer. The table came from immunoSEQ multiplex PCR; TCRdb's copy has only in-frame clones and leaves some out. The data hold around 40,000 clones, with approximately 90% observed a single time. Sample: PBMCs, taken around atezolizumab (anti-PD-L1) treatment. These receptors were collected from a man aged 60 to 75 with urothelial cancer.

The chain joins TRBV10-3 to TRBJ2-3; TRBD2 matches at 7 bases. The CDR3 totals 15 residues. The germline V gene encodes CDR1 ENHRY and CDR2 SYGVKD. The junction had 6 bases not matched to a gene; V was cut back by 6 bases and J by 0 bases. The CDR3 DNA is TGTGCCATCAGGCCGGGAGGCACCAGCACAGATACGCAGTATTTT. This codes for CAIRPGGTSTDTQYF.

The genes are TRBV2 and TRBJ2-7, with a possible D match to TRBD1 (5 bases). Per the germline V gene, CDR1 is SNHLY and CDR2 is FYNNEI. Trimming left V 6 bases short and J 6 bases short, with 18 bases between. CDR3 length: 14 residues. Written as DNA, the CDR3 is TGTGCCAGCAGGGCGCAGGGTCCTTCTCCCGAGCAGTACTTC. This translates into CASRAQGPSPEQYF.

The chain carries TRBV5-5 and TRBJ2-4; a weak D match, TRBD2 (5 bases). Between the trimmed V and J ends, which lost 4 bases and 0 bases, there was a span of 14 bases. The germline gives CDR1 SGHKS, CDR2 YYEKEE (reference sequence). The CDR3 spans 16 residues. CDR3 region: CASSAQSGIAKNIQYF. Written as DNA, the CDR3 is TGTGCCAGCAGCGCTCAGTCCGGGATAGCCAAAAACATTCAGTACTTC. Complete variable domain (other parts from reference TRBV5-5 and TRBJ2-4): DAGVTQSPTHLIKTRGQQVTLRCSPISGHKSVSWYQQVLGQGPQFIFQYYEKEERGRGNFPDRFSARQFPNYSSELNVNALLLGDSALYLCASSAQSGIAKNIQYFGAGTRLSVL.

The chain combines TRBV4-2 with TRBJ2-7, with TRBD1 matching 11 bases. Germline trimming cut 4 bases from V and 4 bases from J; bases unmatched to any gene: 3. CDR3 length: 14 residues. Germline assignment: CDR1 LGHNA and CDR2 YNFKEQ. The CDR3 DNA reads TGTGCCAGCAGCCTGGGACAGGGGGTATACGAGCAGTACTTC. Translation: CASSLGQGVYEQYF.

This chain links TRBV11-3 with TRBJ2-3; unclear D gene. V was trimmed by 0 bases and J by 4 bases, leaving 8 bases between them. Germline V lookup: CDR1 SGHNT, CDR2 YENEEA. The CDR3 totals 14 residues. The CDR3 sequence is CASSLDLSPDTQYF. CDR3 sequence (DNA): TGTGCCAGCAGCTTAGATCTATCTCCAGATACGCAGTATTTT.

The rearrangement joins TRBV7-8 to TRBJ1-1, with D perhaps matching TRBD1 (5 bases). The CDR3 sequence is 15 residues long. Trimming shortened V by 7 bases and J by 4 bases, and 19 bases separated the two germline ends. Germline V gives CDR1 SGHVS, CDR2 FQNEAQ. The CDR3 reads CASTSQPGLGTEAFF. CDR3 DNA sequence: TGTGCCAGCACCAGCCAACCAGGGTTGGGCACTGAAGCTTTCTTT.